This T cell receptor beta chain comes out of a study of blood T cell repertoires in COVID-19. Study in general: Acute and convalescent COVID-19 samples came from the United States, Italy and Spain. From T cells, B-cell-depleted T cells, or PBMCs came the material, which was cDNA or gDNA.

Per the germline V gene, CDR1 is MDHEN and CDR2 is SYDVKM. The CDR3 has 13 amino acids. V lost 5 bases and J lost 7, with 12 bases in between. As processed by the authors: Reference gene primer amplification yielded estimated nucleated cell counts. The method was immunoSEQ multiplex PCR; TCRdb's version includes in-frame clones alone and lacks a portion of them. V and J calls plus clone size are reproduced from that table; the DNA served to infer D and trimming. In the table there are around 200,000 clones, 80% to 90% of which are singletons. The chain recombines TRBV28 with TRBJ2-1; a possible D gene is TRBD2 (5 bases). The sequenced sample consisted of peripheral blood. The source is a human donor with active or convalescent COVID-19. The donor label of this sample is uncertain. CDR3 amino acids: CASSPPRRNEQFF. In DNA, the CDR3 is TGTGCCAGCAGTCCCCCAAGGAGGAATGAGCAGTTCTTC.